Listed below are T cell receptor beta chains from one sample, sequenced in a study of patients and donors after allogeneic stem cell transplantation. TCRdb reanalysed the RT-PCR reads using MiXCR and keeps one entry per CDR3 protein. The sample has more than 55,000 distinct CDR3 sequences; less than 15% are singletons. Sample: blood, either unsorted or a sorted T cell fraction (not recorded which). These receptors were obtained from a human donor who was either an allogeneic HSCT recipient or a stem cell or donor lymphocyte infusion donor (not recorded which). It is not recorded whose cells these are; they may come from a transplant donor. Both conserved end residues are part of each CDR3. Fields, in order: J gene, clone size, V gene, D gene, CDR3 protein, CDR3 DNA. The D gene is left open where the match is weak. Expanded clones are given a class, and other clones once, few, many or no size at all.

J: TRBJ2-1; size: few; V: TRBV9; D: -; CDR3: CASSVAPSVNEQFF; DNA: TGTGCCAGCAGCGTAGCCCCTAGCGTCAATGAGCAGTTCTTC
J: TRBJ1-6; size: many; V: TRBV12-3/TRBV12-4; D: -; CDR3: CASSLDAGAEPLHF; DNA: TGTGCCAGCAGCTTGGATGCGGGGGCTGAGCCCCTCCACTTT
J: TRBJ1-5; size: few; V: TRBV6-5; D: TRBD1; CDR3: CASRRGQGVQPQHF; DNA: TGTGCCAGCAGGAGGGGACAGGGGGTCCAGCCCCAGCATTTT
J: TRBJ1-1; size: many; V: TRBV3-1; D: -; CDR3: CASSRPGRVNTEAFF; DNA: TGTGCCAGCAGCCGCCCGGGACGGGTGAACACTGAAGCTTTCTTT
J: TRBJ2-7; size: -; V: TRBV5-4; D: -; CDR3: CASSLSSLGGYEQYF; DNA: TGTGCCAGCAGCCTCTCGTCCCTCGGCGGTTACGAGCAGTACTTC
J: TRBJ2-7; size: -; V: TRBV6-6; D: -; CDR3: CASSNSYEQYF; DNA: TGTGCCAGCAGTAATTCCTACGAGCAGTACTTC
J: TRBJ2-5; size: -; V: TRBV6-5; D: TRBD2; CDR3: CASSYWGLAGLQETQYF; DNA: TGTGCCAGCAGTTACTGGGGACTAGCGGGACTCCAAGAGACCCAGTACTTC
J: TRBJ2-1; size: many; V: TRBV6-5; D: TRBD2; CDR3: CASTFLGGDEQFF; DNA: TGTGCCAGCACGTTTTTGGGAGGGGATGAGCAGTTCTTC
J: TRBJ2-1; size: few; V: TRBV12-3/TRBV12-4; D: -; CDR3: CASSLWGRNNEQFF; DNA: TGTGCCAGCAGTTTATGGGGCAGGAACAATGAGCAGTTCTTC
J: TRBJ2-2; size: few; V: TRBV20-1; D: -; CDR3: CSASGGLAGELFF; DNA: TGCAGTGCTAGCGGGGGTCTGGCCGGGGAGCTGTTTTTT
J: TRBJ2-3; size: once; V: TRBV27; D: -; CDR3: CASSWLGSDTLYF; DNA: TGTGCCAGCAGTTGGCTGGGTTCAGATACGCTGTATTTT
J: TRBJ2-7; size: -; V: TRBV7-6; D: -; CDR3: CASSFVGAYEQYF; DNA: TGTGCCAGCAGCTTTGTAGGGGCCTACGAGCAGTACTTC
J: TRBJ2-6; size: few; V: TRBV14; D: -; CDR3: CASSQEITGANVLTF; DNA: TGTGCCAGCAGCCAAGAAATTACTGGGGCCAACGTCCTGACTTTC
J: TRBJ1-5; size: many; V: TRBV6-5; D: -; CDR3: CASSPGLVNQPQHF; DNA: TGTGCCAGCAGTCCCGGCCTAGTGAATCAGCCCCAGCATTTT
J: TRBJ2-1; size: few; V: TRBV7-9; D: -; CDR3: CASTPLGEETYNEQFF; DNA: TGTGCCAGCACCCCCCTGGGTGAAGAGACCTACAATGAGCAGTTCTTC
J: TRBJ2-7; size: -; V: TRBV7-6; D: TRBD2; CDR3: CASSSTQLAGGPQEQYF; DNA: TGTGCCAGCAGCTCGACCCAACTAGCGGGAGGGCCTCAGGAGCAGTACTTC
J: TRBJ2-3; size: -; V: TRBV4-2; D: TRBD2; CDR3: CASSLRTSGGSSTDTQYF; DNA: TGTGCCAGCAGCCTCCGGACTAGCGGGGGAAGTTCCACAGATACGCAGTATTTT
J: TRBJ1-1; size: many; V: TRBV20-1; D: -; CDR3: CSAARQATEAFF; DNA: TGCAGTGCTGCCCGACAGGCCACTGAAGCTTTCTTT
J: TRBJ2-1; size: few; V: TRBV6-9; D: TRBD2; CDR3: CASSLTREGSNEQFF; DNA: TGTGCCAGCAGTTTGACCCGGGAGGGCTCCAATGAGCAGTTCTTC
J: TRBJ2-1; size: -; V: TRBV6-6; D: TRBD2; CDR3: CASSYSSGLAGNNEQFF; DNA: TGTGCCAGCAGTTACTCGTCCGGACTAGCGGGCAACAATGAGCAGTTCTTC
J: TRBJ2-1; size: few; V: TRBV5-1; D: -; CDR3: CASSLAPPTYNEQFF; DNA: TGCGCCAGCAGCTTGGCCCCCCCAACCTACAATGAGCAGTTCTTC
J: TRBJ1-3; size: many; V: TRBV6-5; D: -; CDR3: CASKSGGTGNTIYF; DNA: TGTGCCAGCAAGTCGGGGGGCACTGGAAACACCATATATTTT
J: TRBJ2-1; size: -; V: TRBV3-1; D: TRBD2; CDR3: CASSQGLRTSGTNEQFF; DNA: TGTGCCAGCAGCCAAGGCCTCAGGACTAGCGGGACCAATGAGCAGTTCTTC
J: TRBJ1-1; size: many; V: TRBV12-3/TRBV12-4; D: -; CDR3: CASSSHPWTGVNTEAFF; DNA: TGTGCCAGCAGTTCGCACCCGTGGACGGGAGTGAACACTGAAGCTTTCTTT
J: TRBJ2-1; size: -; V: TRBV27; D: TRBD1; CDR3: CASSPSGTGSYNEQFF; DNA: TGTGCCAGCAGCCCCTCCGGGACAGGGTCATACAATGAGCAGTTCTTC
J: TRBJ2-1; size: few; V: TRBV5-1; D: TRBD1; CDR3: CASSSGTGFYNEQFF; DNA: TGCGCCAGCAGCTCGGGGACAGGGTTCTACAATGAGCAGTTCTTC
J: TRBJ2-7; size: -; V: TRBV5-1; D: TRBD1; CDR3: CASSLVAGGTYEQYF; DNA: TGCGCCAGCAGCTTGGTGGCAGGGGGCACCTACGAGCAGTACTTC
J: TRBJ2-7; size: -; V: TRBV7-6; D: -; CDR3: CASSNRQGGDYDQYF; DNA: TGTGCCAGCAGCAACCGACAGGGAGGGGACTACGATCAGTACTTC
J: TRBJ2-1; size: many; V: TRBV4-1; D: TRBD1; CDR3: CASSHRTGNEQFF; DNA: TGCGCCAGCAGCCACCGGACAGGCAATGAGCAGTTCTTC
J: TRBJ1-2; size: -; V: TRBV6-5; D: -; CDR3: CASSFGAPNYGYTF; DNA: TGTGCCAGCAGTTTCGGAGCTCCAAACTATGGCTACACCTTC
J: TRBJ2-5; size: few; V: TRBV5-1; D: -; CDR3: CASRAGETQYF; DNA: TGCGCCAGCAGGGCGGGAGAGACCCAGTACTTC
J: TRBJ1-2; size: -; V: TRBV27; D: -; CDR3: CASSQGASYGYTF; DNA: TGTGCCAGCAGCCAGGGAGCGAGCTATGGCTACACCTTC
J: TRBJ1-3; size: many; V: TRBV12-3/TRBV12-4; D: -; CDR3: CASSSGNTIYF; DNA: TGTGCCAGCAGTTCTGGAAACACCATATATTTT
J: TRBJ2-7; size: few; V: TRBV20-1; D: -; CDR3: CSARDKDKPYEQYF; DNA: TGCAGTGCTAGAGATAAGGACAAGCCCTACGAGCAGTACTTC
J: TRBJ1-5; size: many; V: TRBV29-1; D: -; CDR3: CSVGRGEGNQPQHF; DNA: TGCAGCGTTGGCAGGGGAGAGGGCAATCAGCCCCAGCATTTT
J: TRBJ2-1; size: -; V: TRBV10-1; D: -; CDR3: CASSEEGASNEQFF; DNA: TGCGCCAGCAGTGAGGAGGGAGCTTCTAATGAGCAGTTCTTC
J: TRBJ2-1; size: -; V: TRBV6-6; D: -; CDR3: CASRLGLYNEQFF; DNA: TGTGCCAGCCGGTTGGGGCTCTACAATGAGCAGTTCTTC
J: TRBJ2-2; size: many; V: TRBV12-3/TRBV12-4; D: -; CDR3: CASSLAQGFTGELFF; DNA: TGTGCCAGCAGTTTGGCTCAGGGGTTCACCGGGGAGCTGTTTTTT
J: TRBJ1-3; size: many; V: TRBV14; D: -; CDR3: CASSPRGSSGNTIYF; DNA: TGTGCCAGCAGCCCGCGGGGATCCTCTGGAAACACCATATATTTT
J: TRBJ1-1; size: many; V: TRBV15; D: -; CDR3: CATSRAKEVTVEAFF; DNA: TGTGCCACCAGCAGGGCCAAAGAAGTCACTGTAGAAGCTTTCTTT
J: TRBJ1-2; size: many; V: TRBV6-1; D: -; CDR3: CASRDTGVYGYTF; DNA: TGTGCCAGCAGGGATACAGGCGTTTATGGCTACACCTTC
J: TRBJ2-7; size: many; V: TRBV10-1; D: -; CDR3: CASGSSSYEQYF; DNA: TGCGCCAGCGGGTCCAGCTCCTACGAGCAGTACTTC
J: TRBJ2-2; size: -; V: TRBV12-3/TRBV12-4; D: -; CDR3: CASKYEGGANTGELFF; DNA: TGTGCCAGCAAATATGAGGGGGGCGCGAACACCGGGGAGCTGTTTTTT
J: TRBJ1-1; size: few; V: TRBV6-2/TRBV6-3; D: TRBD1; CDR3: CASSYTGQPNTEAFF; DNA: TGTGCCAGCAGTTACACGGGACAGCCGAACACTGAAGCTTTCTTT
J: TRBJ2-1; size: -; V: TRBV29-1; D: -; CDR3: CSVAVGGTYNEQFF; DNA: TGCAGCGTTGCTGTGGGAGGAACCTACAATGAGCAGTTCTTC
J: TRBJ1-2; size: many; V: TRBV7-3; D: TRBD1; CDR3: CASSLKDRGYGYTF; DNA: TGTGCCAGCAGCTTAAAGGACAGGGGTTATGGCTACACCTTC
J: TRBJ2-1; size: -; V: TRBV5-1; D: TRBD1; CDR3: CASSYQDRADNEQFF; DNA: TGCGCCAGCTCATATCAGGACAGGGCAGACAATGAGCAGTTCTTC